The present TCR beta chain was sequenced within a study of T cells in Graves' hyperthyroidism and ophthalmopathy. General study results and limits: Peripheral blood also featured most of the thyroid clonotypes expanded above 0.001. From stable hyperthyroidism, ophthalmopathy was separated by a 13 V-J model.

As for this clonotype: Antigen: not known.

Using RNA transcripts as the source, TCR beta CDR3 regions were amplified. RT-PCR in the first round (using the HTBI primer set) targeted the TCR CDR3. TCRdb analysed the multiplex PCR reads with MiXCR anew, one entry per CDR3 protein. The sample has about 270,000 distinct CDR3 sequences, roughly 20% seen once; the top ten hold around 60%. The V gene lost 0 bases and the J gene lost 4 bases, with 9 bases spanning the gap. The CDR3 consists of 15 residues. Germline CDR1 and CDR2: SGHTA and FQGTGA. Researchers barred patients who had uncontrolled infection, other autoimmune disease, pregnancy or lactation. Diagnoses rested on clinical symptoms, serum thyroxine and TRAb, thyroid ultrasound and orbital computed tomography.

The sample was blood. The sequence came from a man aged 30-40 years with Graves' ophthalmopathy. V and J are TRBV7-3 and TRBJ2-2; D gene uncertain. The CDR3 sequence: CASSLTPAGTGELFF. DNA of the CDR3: TGTGCCAGCAGCTTAACGCCAGCCGGCACCGGGGAGCTGTTTTTT.